This T cell receptor (beta chain) emerged from a study of response to subunit inactivated influenza vaccine. In TCRdb, the RT-PCR reads were re-called with MiXCR into one record per CDR3 protein. The sample has just under 550,000 distinct CDR3 sequences; approximately 22% are singletons. This CDR3 comprises 13 residues. Germline V gene lookup returns CDR1 MNHNS and CDR2 SASEGT. V was pared by 2 bases and J by 5 bases, with 8 bases between. This same sample was also taken into another study, of T cells expressing NK-cell markers. This second report adds: UMIs were included in TCR beta cDNA generated by 5'RACE template switching. It was sorted CD3+CD56-NKG2C+, CD3+CD56+NKG2C- and CD3+CD56+NKG2C+ T cells that provided the TCR beta repertoires. In more than 5 donors, dominant CD3+CD56+NKG2C+ clonotypes ranked among the top 10 CD8+ clonotypes. These clonotypes, the leaders elsewhere, also led the CD3+CD56-NKG2C+ fraction in four donors.

This specimen was CD4+ T cells sorted from PBMCs, taken less than 13 days after vaccination. This chain links TRBV6-1 with TRBJ2-3; perhaps TRBD2 as D (6 bases). This sequence was found in a man aged 50 or older who received an inactivated influenza vaccine. CDR3 amino acids: CASSEIGGDTQYF. The CDR3 region has the DNA TGTGCCAGCAGTGAAATCGGGGGAGATACGCAGTATTTT.